These T cell receptor beta chains were read from a single sample in a study of blood T cells in healthy people across ages. TCRdb fed the 5' RACE reads into MiXCR, producing one record per CDR3 protein. The table lists about 510,000 distinct CDR3 sequences, about a quarter of them singletons, with 3% to 4.5% in the top ten. The same data also went into a second study, on T cells of mothers and their children.

Sequencing input: blood. These receptors were collected from a boy aged 2-15 years in good health. The CDR3 runs from the conserved cysteine through the conserved F or W. D genes are given only for firm matches. Clone size is stated in some rows and not others, as once, few, many or a class when expanded.

V gene	J gene	D gene	clone size	CDR3 DNA	CDR3 protein
TRBV10-3	TRBJ2-2	NA	NA	TGTGCCATCAGTGAGACAAGTCCCGGGGAGCTGTTTTTT	CAISETSPGELFF
TRBV7-9	TRBJ2-3	TRBD2	NA	TGTGCCAGCAGCCACGGACTAGCTGATACGCAGTATTTT	CASSHGLADTQYF
TRBV28	TRBJ2-5	NA	few	TGTGCCAGCAGTTTAGCCAGGGCCCCCGAAGAGACCCAGTACTTC	CASSLARAPEETQYF
TRBV29-1	TRBJ2-1	TRBD2	NA	TGCAGCGTTGAAACCGCGGGGGGGCCCGTCAATGAGCAGTTCTTC	CSVETAGGPVNEQFF
TRBV7-2	TRBJ2-7	NA	NA	TGTGCCAGCAGCTCGTCAGAGCGGAGAGCCTACGAGCAGTACTTC	CASSSSERRAYEQYF
TRBV28	TRBJ2-5	NA	many	TGTGCCAGCAGTTTAGGAGGGGCGGGGGAGACCCAGTACTTC	CASSLGGAGETQYF
TRBV12-3/TRBV12-4	TRBJ2-7	TRBD2	few	TGTGCCAGCACAGCGGGGGGCCTCTCCTACGAGCAGTACTTC	CASTAGGLSYEQYF
TRBV7-2	TRBJ2-1	TRBD2	few	TGTGCCAGCAGCCCGGGACTAGAGTACGGTGAGCAGTTCTTC	CASSPGLEYGEQFF
TRBV27	TRBJ2-5	NA	NA	TGTGCCAGCAGTTTAGGCGCAGCCTCCTACTTC	CASSLGAASYF
TRBV27	TRBJ2-7	TRBD1	few	TGTGCCAGCAGTGCCTCCAGGGGGACGACCTACGAGCAGTACTTC	CASSASRGTTYEQYF
TRBV2	TRBJ2-2	NA	NA	TGTGCCAGCAAGGGGAGAGTGAACACCGGGGAGCTGTTTTTT	CASKGRVNTGELFF
TRBV11-2	TRBJ2-7	NA	few	TGTGCCAGCAGCTTGCACCGGGACCGGGAGTTCTTC	CASSLHRDREFF
TRBV5-1	TRBJ2-4	NA	NA	TGCGCCAGCAGCTTGGTAGGAGAAGGCATAGCCAAAAACATTCAGTACTTC	CASSLVGEGIAKNIQYF
TRBV5-1	TRBJ2-5	NA	few	TGCGCCAGCAGCTTGTCCTGGACAGACGTCGGAGAGACCCAGTACTTC	CASSLSWTDVGETQYF
TRBV5-5	TRBJ1-2	TRBD1	NA	TGTGCCAGCAGCGTGCAGGGGGGATCCTATGGCTACACCTTC	CASSVQGGSYGYTF
TRBV6-6	TRBJ2-4	NA	few	TGTGCCAGCAGCCACGGGGAAACAGGGTTGGAAAACATCCAGTACTTC	CASSHGETGLENIQYF
TRBV15	TRBJ2-3	TRBD2	few	TGTGCCACCTCGGGGGGTTTTAGCACAGATACGCAGTATTTT	CATSGGFSTDTQYF
TRBV10-1	TRBJ2-5	NA	few	TGCGCCAGCAGCAACGGGAGAGACAGGGAGGAGACCCAGTACTTC	CASSNGRDREETQYF
TRBV5-1	TRBJ1-1	NA	NA	TGCGCCGGCAGCTTAGAGGCCTTGGGGACTGAAGCTTTCTTT	CAGSLEALGTEAFF
TRBV25-1	TRBJ2-1	TRBD2	few	TGTGCCAGCAGTGATCCTCAAGGACTAGCGGGGGCCTACAATGAGCAGTTCTTC	CASSDPQGLAGAYNEQFF
TRBV6-6	TRBJ1-4	NA	NA	TGTGCCAGCAGAACCGGGACCTCAACTAATGAAAAACTGTTTTTT	CASRTGTSTNEKLFF
TRBV10-3	TRBJ2-7	NA	once	TGTGCCATCAGTGAAGGGAAGGGACCCCCCTACGAGCAGTACTTC	CAISEGKGPPYEQYF
TRBV6-2/TRBV6-3	TRBJ1-1	NA	NA	TGTGCCATCAGGGGCCCATTGGTTGCTGAGGCTGAAGCTTTCTTT	CAIRGPLVAEAEAFF
TRBV20-1	TRBJ2-5	NA	NA	TGCAGTACTAGAGTCAGGGGGGCATTCCGGGAGACCCAGTACTTC	CSTRVRGAFRETQYF
TRBV20-1	TRBJ1-1	TRBD1	few	TGCAGTGCTGGGACAGCGAACACTGAAGCTTTCTTT	CSAGTANTEAFF
TRBV18	TRBJ1-5	TRBD1	few	TGTGCCAGCTCACCTGGACAGGGGAAACAGCCCCAGCATTTT	CASSPGQGKQPQHF
TRBV27	TRBJ2-7	NA	NA	TGTGCCAGCAGTAGTCGAGGCGAAAACGCACCCTACGAGCAGTACTTC	CASSSRGENAPYEQYF
TRBV4-3	TRBJ1-4	NA	NA	TGCGCCAGCAGCCAAGAGTACGGGGCCAATAGGGGTGAAAAACTGTTTTTT	CASSQEYGANRGEKLFF
TRBV5-5	TRBJ1-1	TRBD1	NA	TGTGCCAGCAGCTTGTCCGGGACAGGGGTTATCACTGAAGCTTTCTTT	CASSLSGTGVITEAFF
TRBV10-3	TRBJ1-1	NA	NA	TGTGCCATCAGAAGGACGGAGAACACTGAAGCTTTCTTT	CAIRRTENTEAFF
TRBV20-1	TRBJ2-3	NA	NA	TGCAGTGCTTCCCTGTTCTGGTCTAGTTCATCAGATACGCAGTATTTT	CSASLFWSSSSDTQYF
TRBV6-1	TRBJ2-2	NA	many	TGTGCCAGCAGTGAAACCTCGAACACCGGGGAGCTGTTTTTT	CASSETSNTGELFF
TRBV29-1	TRBJ2-2	NA	few	TGCAGCGTTGAGACAGTGAACACCGGGGGGCTGTTTTTT	CSVETVNTGGLFF
TRBV5-1	TRBJ2-7	NA	NA	TGCGCCAGCACCCCGGGTCGGGAGTCCTACGAGCAGTACTTC	CASTPGRESYEQYF
TRBV20-1	TRBJ1-6	NA	NA	TGCAGTGCTCGAAATCAGGGTTCACCCCTCCACTTT	CSARNQGSPLHF